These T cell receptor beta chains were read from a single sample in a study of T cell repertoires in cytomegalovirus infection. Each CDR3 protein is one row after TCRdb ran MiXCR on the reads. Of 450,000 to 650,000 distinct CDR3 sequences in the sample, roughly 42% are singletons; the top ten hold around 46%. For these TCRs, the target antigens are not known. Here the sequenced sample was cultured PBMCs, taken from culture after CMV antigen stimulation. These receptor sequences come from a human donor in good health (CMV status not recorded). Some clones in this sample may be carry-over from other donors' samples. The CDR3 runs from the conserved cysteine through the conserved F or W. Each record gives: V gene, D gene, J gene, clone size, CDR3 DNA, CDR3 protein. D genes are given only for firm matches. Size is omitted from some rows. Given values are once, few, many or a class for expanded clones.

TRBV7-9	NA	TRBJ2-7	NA	TGTGCCAGCAGCTCGGACGGGTACTACGAGCAGTACTTC	CASSSDGYYEQYF
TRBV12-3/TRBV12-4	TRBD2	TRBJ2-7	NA	TGTGCCAGCAGTTCAAGCAGGCGGGGGGGCAACGAGCAGTACTTC	CASSSSRRGGNEQYF
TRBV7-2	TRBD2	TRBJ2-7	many	TGTGCCAGCAGCTTCCTACCTAGCGGGTCCTACGAGCAGTACTTC	CASSFLPSGSYEQYF
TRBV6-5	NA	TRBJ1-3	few	TGTGCCAGCACAAGGGGAGCAGCTGAAAACACCATATATTTT	CASTRGAAENTIYF
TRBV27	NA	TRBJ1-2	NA	TGTGCCAGCAGTGAACGTAATAGTAACTATGGCTACACCTTC	CASSERNSNYGYTF
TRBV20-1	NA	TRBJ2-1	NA	TGCAGTGCTAGAGAAAGCGGAGGGGCCAATGAGCAGTTCTTC	CSARESGGANEQFF
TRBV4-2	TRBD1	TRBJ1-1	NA	TGTGCCAGCAGCCACCCCACGGGACAGGTGAACACTGAAGCTTTCTTT	CASSHPTGQVNTEAFF
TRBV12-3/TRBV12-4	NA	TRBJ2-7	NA	TGTGCCAGCAGTTTCAAGCTCTACGAGCAGTACTTC	CASSFKLYEQYF
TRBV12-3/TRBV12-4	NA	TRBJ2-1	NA	TGTGCCAGCAGTTTTTTGGGAATCTCCTACAATGAGCAGTTCTTC	CASSFLGISYNEQFF
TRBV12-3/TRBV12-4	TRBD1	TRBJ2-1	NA	TGTGCCAGCAGTTTAAGGACCACGGGACAGAATGAGCAGTTCTTC	CASSLRTTGQNEQFF
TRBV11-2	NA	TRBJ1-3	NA	TGTGCCAGCAGCTTAGTGTGGGGCGAGAACACCATATATTTT	CASSLVWGENTIYF
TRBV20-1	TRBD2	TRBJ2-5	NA	TGCAGTGCTAGTTTTGGGCGGGGGGGCCTCTGGGAGACCCAGTACTTC	CSASFGRGGLWETQYF
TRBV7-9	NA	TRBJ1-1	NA	TGTGCCAGCAGCCGAGGGGCCGAGGGTTGGAACACTGAAGCTTTCTTT	CASSRGAEGWNTEAFF
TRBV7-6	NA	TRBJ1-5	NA	TGTGCCAGCAGCTTTTCAGAGAATCAGCCCCAGCATTTT	CASSFSENQPQHF
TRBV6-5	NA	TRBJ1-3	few	TGTGCCAGCAGTTACTCGCCTGGTCCGGGAGACAGGCCCTCTGGAAACACCATATATTTT	CASSYSPGPGDRPSGNTIYF
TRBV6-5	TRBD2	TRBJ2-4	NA	TGTGCCACTCGACGGGGGGGCGCGACGGCCAAAAACATTCAGTACTTC	CATRRGGATAKNIQYF
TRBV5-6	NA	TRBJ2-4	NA	TGTGCCAGCAGCTTGGTCGGTCGTGGAAACATTCAGTACTTC	CASSLVGRGNIQYF
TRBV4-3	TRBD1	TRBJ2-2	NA	TGCGCCAGCAGCCGAAAGAGGGTGGGGTCGGGACAGGGGATAACCGGGGAGCTGTTTTTT	CASSRKRVGSGQGITGELFF
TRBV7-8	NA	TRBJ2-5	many	TGTGCCAGCAGCTTAGGGAAATGGGTCCGGACCAGGGCAGAGACCCAGTACTTC	CASSLGKWVRTRAETQYF
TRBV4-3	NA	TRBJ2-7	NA	TGCGCCAGCAGCCACTCGTTGACGTACGGTTACTACGAGCAGTACTTC	CASSHSLTYGYYEQYF
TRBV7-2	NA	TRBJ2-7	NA	TGTGCCAGCAGCTTGGCGGCAGATTACGAGCAGTACTTC	CASSLAADYEQYF
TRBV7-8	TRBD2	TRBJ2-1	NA	TGTGCCAGCAGCCCTCCCGGGAGGGCCAATGAGCAGTTCTTC	CASSPPGRANEQFF
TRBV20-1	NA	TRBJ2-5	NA	TGCAGTGCTAGAGCCGGGAACGAAGAGACCCAGTACTTC	CSARAGNEETQYF
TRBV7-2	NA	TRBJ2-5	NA	TGTGCCAGCAGCCCGAGACCAACAGGGATGGGAGTAAAAGAGACCCAGTACTTC	CASSPRPTGMGVKETQYF
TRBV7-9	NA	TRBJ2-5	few	TGTGCCAGCAGCTTAGGAATCGCAGCTGTCCAAGAGACCCAGTACTTC	CASSLGIAAVQETQYF
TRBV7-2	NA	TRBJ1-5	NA	TGTGCCAGCAGCTTACGGGCGTATAGCAATCAGCCCCAGCATTTT	CASSLRAYSNQPQHF
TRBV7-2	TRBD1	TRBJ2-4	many	TGTGCCAGCAGCTTAGTTGGACTAACAGGGGGAGCCAAAAACATTCAGTACTTC	CASSLVGLTGGAKNIQYF
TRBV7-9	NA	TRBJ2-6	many	TGTGCCAGCATACCAGCCGGGGCCAACGTCCTGACTTTC	CASIPAGANVLTF
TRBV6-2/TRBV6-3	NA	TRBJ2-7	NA	TGTGCCAGCAGTAGTCTCGGACGGGGGAGCTCCTACGAGCAGTACTTC	CASSSLGRGSSYEQYF
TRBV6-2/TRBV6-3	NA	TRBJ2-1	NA	TGTGCCAGCAGTTACTGGGCGGGAGACAGGGGAGAGCAGTTCTTC	CASSYWAGDRGEQFF
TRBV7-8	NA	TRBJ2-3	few	TGTGCCAGCAGCTACGACCACCCGGATACGCAGTATTTT	CASSYDHPDTQYF
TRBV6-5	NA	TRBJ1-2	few	TGTGCCAGCAGTTACTCCGGGAACTATGGCTACACCTTC	CASSYSGNYGYTF
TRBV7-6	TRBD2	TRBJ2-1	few	TGTGCCAGCAGCTTCCAGCGGGACGGTAATGAGCAGTTCTTC	CASSFQRDGNEQFF
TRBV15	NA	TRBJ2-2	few	TGTGCCACCTCGAGAGGGGGGAACACCGGGGAGCTGTTTTTT	CATSRGGNTGELFF
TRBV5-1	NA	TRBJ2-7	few	TGCGCCAGCAGCTTGGAACGAGACCTTGACGAGCAGTACTTC	CASSLERDLDEQYF
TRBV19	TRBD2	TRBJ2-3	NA	TGTGCCAGTAGTTTCAGCGGGGAAGATACGCAGTATTTT	CASSFSGEDTQYF
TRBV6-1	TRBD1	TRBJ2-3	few	TGTGCCAGCAGTGAGACCGGGACAGGGGCAGATACGCAGTATTTT	CASSETGTGADTQYF
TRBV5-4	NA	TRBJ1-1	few	TGTGCCAGCAGCTTGTATTTGGGGACTGAAGCTTTCTTT	CASSLYLGTEAFF
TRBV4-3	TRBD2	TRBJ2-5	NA	TGCGCCAGCAGCCATAGACTAGCGGAGAGGGGAGAGACCCAGTACTTC	CASSHRLAERGETQYF
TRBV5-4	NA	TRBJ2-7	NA	TGTGCCAGCAGCTTGGGCGCTAACTACGAGCAGTACTTC	CASSLGANYEQYF
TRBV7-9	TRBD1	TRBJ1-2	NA	TGTGCCAGCAGCCGCACAGGGGAAAGATCTAACTATGGCTACACCTTC	CASSRTGERSNYGYTF
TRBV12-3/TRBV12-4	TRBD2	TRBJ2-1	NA	TGTGCCAGCAGTGTAGCGGGCGGCAATGAGCAGTTCTTC	CASSVAGGNEQFF
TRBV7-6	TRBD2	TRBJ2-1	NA	TGTGCCAGCAGCTTAAGGGGAGGGCTTAGTGAGCAGTTCTTC	CASSLRGGLSEQFF
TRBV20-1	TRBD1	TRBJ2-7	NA	TGCAGTGCTAACAGTGGGACAGGGGGCGCGGGTTACGAGCAGTACTTC	CSANSGTGGAGYEQYF
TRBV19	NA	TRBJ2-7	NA	TGTGCCAGTAGTATCGGCCCCGATGGGTCCTACGAGCAGTACTTC	CASSIGPDGSYEQYF
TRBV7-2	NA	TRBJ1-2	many	TGTGCCAGCAGCTTAGTTGCGGGGGGGTATGGCTACACCTTC	CASSLVAGGYGYTF
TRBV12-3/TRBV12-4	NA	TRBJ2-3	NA	TGTGCCAGCAGTTACTCGGACTATACGCAGTATTTT	CASSYSDYTQYF
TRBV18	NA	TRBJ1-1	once	TGTGCCAGCTCACCCACCCAGCGGGTAGCGAACACTGAAGCTTTCTTT	CASSPTQRVANTEAFF
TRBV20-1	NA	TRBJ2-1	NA	TGCAGTGCCACGGGCCAGCGAAGCTCCTACAATGAGCAGTTCTTC	CSATGQRSSYNEQFF
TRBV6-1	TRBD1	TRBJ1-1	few	TGTGCCGCAGGGGGGGGCGATGAAGCTTTCTTT	CAAGGGDEAFF
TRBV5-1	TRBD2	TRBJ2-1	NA	TGCGCCAGCAGCTTGGCCCCGGGACTACTAGGTAATGAGCAGTTCTTC	CASSLAPGLLGNEQFF
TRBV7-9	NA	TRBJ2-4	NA	TGTGCCAGCACCTTGACCTCTGGGGGGCTCGCCAAAAACATTCAGTACTTC	CASTLTSGGLAKNIQYF
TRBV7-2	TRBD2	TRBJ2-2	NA	TGTGCCAGCAGCCCCACCTCCGTCTATGGGACTAGCAACACCGGGGAGCTGTTTTTT	CASSPTSVYGTSNTGELFF
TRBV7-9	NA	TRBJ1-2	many	TGTGCCAGCAGCTATGGGAGGGACGGCTACACCTTC	CASSYGRDGYTF
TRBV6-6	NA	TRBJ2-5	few	TGTGCCAGCAGTTACGCTGGGGTCGGGGCAGAGACCCAGTACTTC	CASSYAGVGAETQYF
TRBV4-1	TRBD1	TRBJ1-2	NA	TGCGCCAGCAGCCAAGATGGGGACAGGGCTAGTGGCTACACCTTC	CASSQDGDRASGYTF
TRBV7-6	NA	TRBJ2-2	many	TGTGCCAGCAGCTTAGGGGGGGGCGACGACACCGGGGAGCTGTTTTTT	CASSLGGGDDTGELFF
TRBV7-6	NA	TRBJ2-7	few	TGTGCCAGCAGCTTAGGAGGCTGGACCCGCTCCGAGCAGTACTTC	CASSLGGWTRSEQYF
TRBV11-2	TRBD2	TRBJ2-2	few	TGTGCCAGCAGCTTAGCGGGCCTAGCGGAGGCCACCGGGGAGCTGTTTTTT	CASSLAGLAEATGELFF
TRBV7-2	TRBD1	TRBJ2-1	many	TGTGCCAGCAGCTCTAACCGGGACAGCCTAGGAGTGTTTATGTACAATGAGCAGTTCTTC	CASSSNRDSLGVFMYNEQFF